This TCR beta chain appears in the sequencing data of a study of T cells in Graves' hyperthyroidism and ophthalmopathy. Overall study context: Blood was drawn when the patient was first diagnosed and still untreated.

It was considered stable Graves' hyperthyroidism when ophthalmopathy did not progress within 18 months. Based on clinical symptoms, serum thyroxine and TRAb, thyroid ultrasound and orbital computed tomography, diagnoses were reached. Cells are PBMCs isolated from more than 8.5 ml of fresh blood. This CDR3 spans 13 amino acids. The V and J ends lost 0 bases and 4 bases, in that order; junction bases with no gene match: 0. CDR1 and CDR2 (germline): MGHRA, YSYEKL. Amplification targeted TCR beta CDR3 regions from RNA transcripts. When the TCR CDR3 underwent first-round RT-PCR, the HTBI primer set was used. One entry per CDR3 protein, called by TCRdb with MiXCR from the multiplex PCR reads. The sample lists 550,000 to 650,000 distinct CDR3 sequences; approximately 14% were seen once. In this sample, this clonotype turned up many times.

This chain connects TRBV4-1 to TRBJ2-7, with TRBD2 matching over 7 bases. This receptor was taken from a woman aged 40-49 years with Graves' hyperthyroidism. The specimen was blood. Here the CDR3 reads CASSQDGRYEQYF. DNA for the CDR3: TGCGCCAGCAGCCAAGACGGGAGGTACGAGCAGTACTTC.